This TCR beta chain originates from a study of blood T cell repertoires in COVID-19 (dated by TCRdb to about 2020). For the wider study: Samples covering the acute and convalescent phases of COVID-19 were provided by collaborators in the United States, Italy and Spain. The prospective study material was composed of cDNA or gDNA derived from T cells, B-cell-depleted T cells, or PBMCs. Deeply sampled blood TCRbeta repertoires from subjects exposed to, actively infected with, or recovered from COVID-19 were included in the dataset. The repertoires were made available in a free public database intended to serve as a resource for research on the immune response to SARS-CoV-2. Samples were obtained from the ongoing ImmuneRACE study (first 160 participants) and from over 1,000 subjects provided by 6 global collaborators. A de-identified subject ID, COVID-19 status, age in years and sex were almost always included in the sample metadata. Where available, HLA class I and class II types were taken from metadata supplied by the sample provider and were not determined by assay-based typing. The research as a whole found: The quantity of clinical and demographic metadata differed by source and by participant and was supplied without curation.

On this clone itself: The antigen it recognizes is unknown. No base qualities exist here, and no much larger clone lies one base off it.

From the cysteine through the phenylalanine, the CDR3 covers 15 amino acids. Just the 45-base CDR3 DNA is kept, in frame starting at base 1. CDR1 and CDR2 are read off the germline V gene as SGDLS and YYNGEE. Clipping removes 0 bases from V and 7 bases from J, with 8 as the unmatched junction base count. TCRbeta CDR3 regions were amplified from genomic DNA using the immunoSEQ Assay, a bias-controlled multiplex PCR. For the original study's pipeline: The number of nucleated cells in each sample was estimated by amplification of reference gene primers within the assay. To quantify the absolute abundance of each unique TCRbeta CDR3 rearrangement, sequence reads were collapsed and filtered. For each sample, productive Simpson clonality was calculated as the square root of Simpson's diversity index across productive rearrangements. The table comes from immuneACCESS by way of TCRdb, which keeps in-frame sequences with V and J called. Part of the clones is missing from these tables; in studies checked, under half for an unresolved V gene and the rest for unknown reasons. V, J and clone size are taken as reported in that table, and D and trimming were inferred from the DNA itself. The sample data list around 95,000 clones, and roughly 90% of these were observed just once. In total, the top ten clones hold roughly 2.1% of the sample.

Whole blood was collected in K2EDTA tubes by collaborating institutions according to the institutions' own protocols. For TCRbeta analysis, collaborator samples were shipped as frozen whole blood, as isolated PBMCs, or as DNA extracted from either sample type. Sequencing input: peripheral blood. The TCR comes from a man aged 50 to 60 with active COVID-19. The V gene is TRBV9 and the J gene is TRBJ1-2; TRBD1 lines up with 8 middle nucleotides. The CDR3: CASSVVPGGEGGYTF. The nucleotides read TGTGCCAGCAGCGTAGTTCCAGGGGGCGAGGGTGGCTACACCTTC.